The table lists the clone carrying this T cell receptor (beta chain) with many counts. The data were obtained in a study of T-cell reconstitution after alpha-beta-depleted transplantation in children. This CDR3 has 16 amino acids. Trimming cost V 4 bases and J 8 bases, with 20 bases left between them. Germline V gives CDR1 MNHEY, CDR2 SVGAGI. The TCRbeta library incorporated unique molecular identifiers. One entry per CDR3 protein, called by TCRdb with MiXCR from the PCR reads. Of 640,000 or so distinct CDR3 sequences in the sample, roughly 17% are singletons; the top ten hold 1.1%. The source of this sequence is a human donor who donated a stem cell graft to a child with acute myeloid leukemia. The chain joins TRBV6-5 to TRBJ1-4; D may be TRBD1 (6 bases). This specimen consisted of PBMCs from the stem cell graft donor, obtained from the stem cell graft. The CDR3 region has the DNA TGTGCCAGCAGTTCCGAGGGGACACTCGGGCGGGAAAAACTGTTTTTT. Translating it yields CASSSEGTLGREKLFF.